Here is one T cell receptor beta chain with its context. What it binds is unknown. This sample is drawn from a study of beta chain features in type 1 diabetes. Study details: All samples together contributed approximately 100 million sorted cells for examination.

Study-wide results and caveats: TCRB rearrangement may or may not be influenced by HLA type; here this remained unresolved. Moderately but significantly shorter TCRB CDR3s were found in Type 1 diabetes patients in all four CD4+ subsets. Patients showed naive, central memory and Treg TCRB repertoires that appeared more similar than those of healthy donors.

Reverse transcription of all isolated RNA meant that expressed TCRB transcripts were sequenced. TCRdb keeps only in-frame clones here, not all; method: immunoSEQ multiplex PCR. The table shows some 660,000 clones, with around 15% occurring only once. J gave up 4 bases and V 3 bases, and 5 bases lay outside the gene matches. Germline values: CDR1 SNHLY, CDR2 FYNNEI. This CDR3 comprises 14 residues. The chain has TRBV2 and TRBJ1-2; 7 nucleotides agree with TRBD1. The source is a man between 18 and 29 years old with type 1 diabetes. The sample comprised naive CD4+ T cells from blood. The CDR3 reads CASSDTGAVYGYTF. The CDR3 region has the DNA TGTGCCAGCAGTGACACAGGGGCGGTCTATGGCTACACCTTC.